The sample holds a few counts of the clone carrying this TCR beta chain. What it recognizes is unknown. cDNA libraries for TCR alpha and TCR beta, carrying sample barcodes and UMIs, came from 5'RACE with constant-segment primers. TCRdb analysed the 5' RACE reads with MiXCR anew, one entry per CDR3 protein. Here the sample spans around 110,000 distinct CDR3 sequences, around 14% being singletons. CDR3 length: 17 amino acids. The V end was cut by 2 bases, the J end by 1 base, with 15 bases between. Per germline, CDR1 SEHNR and CDR2 FQNEAQ (reference sequence). These data originate in a study of T-cell memory formation after mild COVID-19. Study in general: Largely donor-specific sequence clusters came from two donors. General study points: The main location of contracting CD4+ clones was CM and EM, and that of contracting CD8+ clones was EMRA. There were some responding clones in pre-infection memory, which suggested that cross-reactive memory had joined.

The sequenced material came from PBMCs or a T cell subset sorted from them (not recorded which). The rearrangement uses TRBV7-9 and TRBJ1-5; D perhaps matches TRBD1 (5 bases). This receptor was obtained from a man aged 18 to 35 who had mild COVID-19 (a few samples of this study predate the infection). Cell type and time point are not known. The CDR3 coding sequence is TGTGCCAGCAGCTTAATTCACGGCGGGGACAGCAATCAGCCCCAGCATTTT. This codes for CASSLIHGGDSNQPQHF.